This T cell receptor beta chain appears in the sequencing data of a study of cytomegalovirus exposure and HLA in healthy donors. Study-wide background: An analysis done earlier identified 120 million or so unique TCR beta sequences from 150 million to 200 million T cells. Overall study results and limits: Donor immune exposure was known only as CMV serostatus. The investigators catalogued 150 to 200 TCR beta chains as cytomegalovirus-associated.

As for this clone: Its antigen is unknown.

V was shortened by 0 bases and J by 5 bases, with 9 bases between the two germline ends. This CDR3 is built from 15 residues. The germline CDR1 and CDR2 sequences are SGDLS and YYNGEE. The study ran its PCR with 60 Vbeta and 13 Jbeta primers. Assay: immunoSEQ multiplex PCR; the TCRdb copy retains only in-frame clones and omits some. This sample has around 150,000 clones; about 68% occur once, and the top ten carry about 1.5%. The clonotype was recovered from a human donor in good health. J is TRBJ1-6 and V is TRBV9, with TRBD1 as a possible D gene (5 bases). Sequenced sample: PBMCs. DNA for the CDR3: TGTGCCAGCAGCGTAGAGGGGCAGGATAATTCACCCCTCCACTTT. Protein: CASSVEGQDNSPLHF.